Shown below are 26 T cell receptor beta chains from a single sample sequenced in a study of cytomegalovirus exposure and HLA in healthy donors. 13 Jbeta primers and 60 Vbeta primers were used for the PCR. Libraries were prepared by immunoSEQ multiplex PCR; TCRdb keeps only in-frame clonotypes and omits some of them. The sample carries 90,000 to 120,000 clones, 74% recorded once. Sample: PBMCs. The receptors shown here come from a woman between 40 and 50 years old in good health and CMV-seropositive.

The chain's CDR3 is CASSQAGGGNTEAFF. CDR3 DNA sequence: TGTGCCAGCAGCCAAGCAGGGGGAGGAAACACTGAAGCTTTCTTT. The rearrangement uses TRBV6-5 and TRBJ1-1; the match to TRBD1 covers 7 bases. In germline, CDR1 is MNHEY, CDR2 SVGAGI. The CDR3 loop spans 15 amino acids. The V and J ends lost 6 bases and 2 bases, in that order; junction bases with no gene match: 9.

The J gene is TRBJ2-5, the V gene TRBV18; D perhaps matches TRBD2 (6 bases). Germline CDR1 reads KGHSH; CDR2 reads LQKENI. The CDR3 sequence is 15 residues long. The V and J ends lost 1 base and 1 base respectively, with 10 bases between them. The CDR3 bases are TGTGCCAGCTCACCACGGCTTAGCGGCCAAGAGACCCAGTACTTC. It is translated as CASSPRLSGQETQYF.

The gene calls are TRBV6-5 and TRBJ2-5, with 8 bases that match TRBD1. The germline V gene has CDR1 MNHEY and CDR2 SVGAGI. Trimming at V came to 4 bases and at J to 2 bases, leaving 9 bases not matched to a gene. The CDR3 sequence is 16 residues long. CDR3 residues: CASSLWAHRGQETQYF. As DNA, the CDR3 is TGTGCCAGCAGTTTATGGGCCCACAGGGGGCAAGAGACCCAGTACTTC.

The chain links TRBV5-8 to TRBJ2-7, with TRBD2 identical over 10 bases. The ends lost 4 bases at V and 3 bases at J; junction bases unmatched: 4. The CDR3 spans 14 residues. Germline CDR1 reads SGHTS; CDR2 reads YDEGEE. CDR3 loop: CASSKLAGFYEQYF. The CDR3 DNA reads TGTGCCAGCAGCAAACTAGCGGGGTTCTACGAGCAGTACTTC.

V gene TRBV5-1 combines with J gene TRBJ1-5, with D possibly being TRBD1 (6 bases). CDR1 is SGHRS and CDR2 is YFSETQ in the germline V gene. V shed 5 bases and J shed 0 bases, with 12 bases lying between them. The CDR3 sequence is 15 residues long. This CDR3 is CASRFGGDSNQPQHF. CDR3 nucleotides: TGCGCCAGCAGGTTTGGGGGCGATAGCAATCAGCCCCAGCATTTT.

This clone has a single count. V and J are TRBV18 and TRBJ1-5; weak D call: TRBD1 (6 bases). CDR1 and CDR2 (germline): KGHSH, LQKENI. CDR3 length: 15 amino acids. The V end was cut by 5 bases, the J end by 1 base, with 12 bases between. CDR3 residues: CASSGQRSSNQPQHF. DNA of the CDR3: TGTGCCAGCTCAGGACAGAGATCCAGCAATCAGCCCCAGCATTTT.

The rearrangement uses TRBV7-9 and TRBJ1-6, with 7 bases that match TRBD1. V trimming: 8 bases; J trimming: 8 bases; junction bases outside the gene matches: 3. Germline CDR1 SEHNR, CDR2 FQNEAQ (reference sequence). The CDR3 totals 12 residues. Written as DNA, the CDR3 is TGTGCCAGCGGAACAGGGGATTCACCCCTCCACTTT. Its protein is CASGTGDSPLHF.

This clone occurred once. The chain has TRBV30 and TRBJ1-6; D may be TRBD1 (5 bases). CDR1 is GTSNPN, CDR2 SVGIG, per germline (reference sequence). This CDR3 comprises 13 residues. Trimming removed 4 bases from V and 7 bases from J, with 11 bases in between. CDR3 region: CAWMQGGNSPLHF. The CDR3 DNA follows: TGTGCCTGGATGCAGGGAGGGAATTCACCCCTCCACTTT. Using reference TRBV30 and TRBJ1-6 for the parts outside the CDR3, the full variable domain is SQTIHQWPATLVQPVGSPLSLECTVEGTSNPNLYWYRQAAGRGLQLLFYSVGIGQISSEVPQNLSASRPQDRQFILSSKKLLLSDSGFYLCAWMQGGNSPLHFGNGTRLTVT.

This clone has a handful of counts. The chain joins TRBV2 to TRBJ2-3; 9 bases match TRBD2. The CDR3 is 15 amino acids. V lost 4 bases and J lost 2; bases outside the gene matches: 4. Germline V gene lookup returns CDR1 SNHLY and CDR2 FYNNEI. The CDR3, as DNA: TGTGCCAGCAGTGGGCTAGCGGGGCTCACAGATACGCAGTATTTT. Protein: CASSGLAGLTDTQYF.

The chain carries TRBV29-1 and TRBJ2-6, with a possible D match to TRBD2 (6 bases). CDR3 length equals 13 residues. Germline V lookup: CDR1 SQVTM, CDR2 ANQGSEA. V was cut by 6 bases and J by 0 bases, with 6 bases left in between. CDR3 coding DNA: TGCAGCGTAGCGGGCTCTGGGGCCAACGTCCTGACTTTC. Translating it yields CSVAGSGANVLTF.

The gene calls are TRBV7-8 and TRBJ1-1; TRBD1 might be the D (6 bases). From germline, CDR1 is SGHVS and CDR2 FQNEAQ. This CDR3 contains 13 residues. V dropped 2 bases and J dropped 6 bases, with 10 bases sitting between them. The CDR3 DNA is TGTGCCAGCAGCTTACGACAGGCCCCTGAAGCTTTCTTT. This codes for CASSLRQAPEAFF.

This clone was recorded once. One junction end does not reproduce the germline sequence, and a read error may be involved. CDR3 region: CASSLDRDQPQHF. The CDR3 DNA is TGTGCTAGCAGCTTGGACAGGGATCAGCCCCAGCATTTT. The gene calls are TRBV7-7 and TRBJ1-5; TRBD1 aligns across 8 bases. Germline lookup yields CDR1 SSHAT and CDR2 FNYEAQ (reference sequence). The CDR3 runs to 13 residues.

DNA of the CDR3: TGTGCCAGCAGCGTAGCACAGGGGGATAACCTGAACACCGGGGAGCTGTTTTTT. Amino acids: CASSVAQGDNLNTGELFF. The chain uses TRBV9 and TRBJ2-2; 8 nucleotides line up with TRBD1. The CDR3 loop spans 18 amino acids. V was clipped by 0 bases and J by 1 base; unmatched bases: 8. From germline, CDR1 is SGDLS and CDR2 YYNGEE.

The V call is TRBV4-1, the J call TRBJ1-4; D may be TRBD1 (6 bases). Germline V gene sequence: CDR1 MGHRA, CDR2 YSYEKL. Trimming stripped 6 bases from V and 1 base from J, with 12 bases between. There are 15 residues in the CDR3. The CDR3 coding sequence is TGCGCCAGCAGATCTCCGGGACAAACTAATGAAAAACTGTTTTTT. It translates to CASRSPGQTNEKLFF.

V gene TRBV7-9 combines with J gene TRBJ2-5, with 8 bases fitting TRBD1. The CDR3 runs 15 residues. From germline, CDR1 is SEHNR and CDR2 FQNEAQ (reference sequence). Germline trimming cut 1 base from V and 5 bases from J; bases unmatched to any gene: 6. CDR3 sequence: CASSLGSGGAETQYF. The CDR3, as DNA: TGTGCCAGCAGCTTAGGTTCAGGGGGCGCGGAGACCCAGTACTTC.

The chain uses TRBV15 and TRBJ2-3, with TRBD2 matching 7 bases. The V segment lost 5 bases and the J segment 6 bases; nucleotides outside the gene matches: 14. The germline CDR1 and CDR2 sequences are LNHNV and YYDKDF (reference sequence). CDR3 size: 16 residues. The CDR3 coding sequence is TGTGCCACCAGCTCTCCTGCGGGGGTTTCCCGGGATACGCAGTATTTT. Amino acids: CATSSPAGVSRDTQYF. Full variable domain (outside the CDR3, taken from reference TRBV15 and TRBJ2-3): DAMVIQNPRYQVTQFGKPVTLSCSQTLNHNVMYWYQQKSSQAPKLLFHYYDKDFNNEADTPDNFQSRRPNTSFCFLDIRSPGLGDTAMYLCATSSPAGVSRDTQYFGPGTRLTVL.

This clone was observed a single time. The chain joins TRBV30 to TRBJ1-4; no clear D. Germline CDR1 GTSNPN, CDR2 SVGIG (reference sequence). This CDR3 has 14 residues. Trimming took off 3 bases at V and 7 bases at J, with 15 bases between the two ends. CDR3 amino acids: CAWSRGSGIEKLFF. CDR3 nucleotides: TGTGCCTGGAGCCGAGGCAGTGGAATTGAAAAACTGTTTTTT.

V is TRBV7-3 and J is TRBJ2-3; weak D call: TRBD2 (6 bases). This CDR3 comprises 16 residues. V lost 0 bases, J lost 0 bases, and 10 bases lay in between. The germline CDR1 and CDR2 sequences are SGHTA and FQGTGA. CDR3 loop: CASSLTGGASTDTQYF. CDR3 nucleotide sequence: TGTGCCAGCAGCTTAACGGGCGGGGCGAGCACAGATACGCAGTATTTT.

The V and J genes are TRBV11-3 and TRBJ2-7; TRBD1 aligns across 8 bases. Per germline, CDR1 SGHNT and CDR2 YENEEA. The trim removed 2 bases at V and 0 bases at J, leaving 15 bases unmatched. The CDR3 covers 19 residues. The CDR3 protein is CASSLWLGQGASPSYEQYF. CDR3 DNA sequence: TGTGCCAGCAGCTTATGGTTAGGGCAGGGGGCATCTCCCTCCTACGAGCAGTACTTC.

CDR3 DNA sequence: TGTGCCATCAGACAGGGTCGGGGCGACTATGGCTACACCTTC. It codes for CAIRQGRGDYGYTF. The chain links TRBV10-3 to TRBJ1-2; the D gene is possibly TRBD1 (6 bases). The CDR3 has 14 amino acids. CDR1 and CDR2 from the germline V gene are ENHRY and SYGVKD. Trimming removed 6 bases at V and 3 bases at J, with 14 bases between.

This clone was seen once. CDR3 coding DNA: TGTGCCAGCAGCGTATCGGCAGGGTTTAATTCACCCCTCCACTTT. This codes for CASSVSAGFNSPLHF. The V call is TRBV9, the J call TRBJ1-6; perhaps TRBD1 as D (5 bases). The germline V gene has CDR1 SGDLS and CDR2 YYNGEE. Trimming cost V 1 base and J 6 bases, with 11 bases left between them. The CDR3 length is 15 residues.

The chain is built from TRBV5-1 and TRBJ1-1, with 7 bases that match TRBD1. This CDR3 contains 15 residues. Germline CDR1 and CDR2: SGHRS and YFSETQ. The ends lost 5 bases at V and 2 bases at J; junction bases unmatched: 9. Written as DNA, the CDR3 is TGCGCCAGCAGAGTAGCCGGGACAGCAAACACTGAAGCTTTCTTT. It is translated as CASRVAGTANTEAFF.

The chain has TRBV11-2 and TRBJ1-5; 7 positions agree with TRBD1. Germline loops: CDR1 SGHAT, CDR2 FQNNGV. The length of the CDR3 is 16 residues. J gave up 11 bases and V 6 bases, and 19 bases lay outside the gene matches. The DNA for the CDR3 is TGTGCCAGCAGTCGCGCCGGGACAGCCCTTATTGGGGCCCAGCATTTT. Translation: CASSRAGTALIGAQHF.

The V gene is TRBV10-3, the J gene TRBJ2-3; D gene unclear. V lost 1 base and J lost 0, with 8 bases in between. The CDR3 length is 15 residues. Germline V gives CDR1 ENHRY, CDR2 SYGVKD. CDR3 in amino acids: CAISEYAASTDTQYF. The DNA of the CDR3 is TGTGCCATCAGTGAGTACGCGGCTAGCACAGATACGCAGTATTTT.

This clone has a handful of counts. In DNA, the CDR3 is TGTGCCAGCAGCTCGGGGAACACTGAAGCTTTCTTT. It encodes CASSSGNTEAFF. The V and J genes are TRBV11-2 and TRBJ1-1; D unclear. From germline, CDR1 is SGHAT and CDR2 FQNNGV. This CDR3 is 12 amino acids long. Trimming took off 4 bases at V and 1 base at J, with 4 bases between the two ends.

The rearrangement uses TRBV5-1 and TRBJ1-1; 9 bases fit TRBD1. The CDR3 runs to 16 residues. The germline gives CDR1 SGHRS, CDR2 YFSETQ. With 3 bases clipped from V and 5 bases from J, the junction kept 11 bases outside the gene matches. The CDR3 nucleotides read TGCGCCAGCAGCTCCCAGGGACAGGGTGCAGGGACTGAAGCTTTCTTT. Encoded protein: CASSSQGQGAGTEAFF.